This TCR beta chain was identified during a study of response to subunit inactivated influenza vaccine. The table lists this clonotype with a few counts. Antigen specificity is unknown. Trimming took 8 bases from V and 8 from J, leaving 10 bases between them. This CDR3 comprises 11 residues. The germline V gene encodes CDR1 SNHLY and CDR2 FYNNEI. Whole-study results and caveats: Authors suggested that a seasonal influenza vaccination recruits few new T cells each time.

TCRdb re-called the RT-PCR reads with MiXCR, one entry per CDR3 protein. The sample carries approximately 700,000 distinct CDR3 sequences, about a sixth recorded once. The specimen was PBMCs from blood, collected 11 to 12 days after vaccination. The TCR sequence derives from a man in his fifties who received an inactivated influenza vaccine. The V and J genes are TRBV2 and TRBJ2-1, with TRBD2 as a possible D gene (5 bases). CDR3 coding DNA: TGTGCCAGCGATACCGGGGATGAGCAGTTCTTC. It yields the protein CASDTGDEQFF.